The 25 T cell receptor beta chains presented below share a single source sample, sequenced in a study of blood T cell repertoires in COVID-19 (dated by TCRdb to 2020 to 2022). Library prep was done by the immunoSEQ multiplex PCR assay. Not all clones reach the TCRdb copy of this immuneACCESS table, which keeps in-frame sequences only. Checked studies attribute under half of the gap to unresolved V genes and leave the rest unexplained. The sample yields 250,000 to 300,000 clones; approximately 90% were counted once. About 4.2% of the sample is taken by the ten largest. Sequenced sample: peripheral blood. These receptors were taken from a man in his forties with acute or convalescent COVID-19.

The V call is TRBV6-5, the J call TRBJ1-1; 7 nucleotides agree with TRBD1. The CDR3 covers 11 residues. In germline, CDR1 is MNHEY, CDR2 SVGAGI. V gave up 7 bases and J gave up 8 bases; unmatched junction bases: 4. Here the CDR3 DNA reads TGTGCCAGCAACCGACAGGGCGAAGCTTTCTTT. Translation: CASNRQGEAFF.

The CDR3 DNA reads as TGCAGCGGGGCTTCAACAGTTAGCTCCTACAATGAGCAGTTCTTC. Translating gives CSGASTVSSYNEQFF. The chain couples TRBV29-1 to TRBJ2-1; D gene unclear. CDR3 length equals 15 residues. V was cut by 7 bases and J by 0 bases, with 16 bases left in between. Looked up from germline, CDR1 is SQVTM and CDR2 is ANQGSEA.

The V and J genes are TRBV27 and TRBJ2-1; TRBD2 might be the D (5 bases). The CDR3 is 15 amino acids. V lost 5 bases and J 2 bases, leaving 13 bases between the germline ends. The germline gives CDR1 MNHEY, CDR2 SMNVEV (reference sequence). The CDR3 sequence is CASSPRTGTYNEQFF. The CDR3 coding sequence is TGTGCCAGCAGTCCCCGGACGGGGACCTACAATGAGCAGTTCTTC.

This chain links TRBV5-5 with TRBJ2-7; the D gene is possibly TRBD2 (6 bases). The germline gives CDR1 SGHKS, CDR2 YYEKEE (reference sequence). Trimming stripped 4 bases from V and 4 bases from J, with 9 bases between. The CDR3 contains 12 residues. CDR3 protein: CASSRGLYEQYF. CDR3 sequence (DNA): TGTGCCAGCAGCCGGGGACTTTACGAGCAGTACTTC.

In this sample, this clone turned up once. CDR3 nucleotides: TGCAGCGTTGAGGCGACCGCGAGCGGCTACGAGCAGTACTTC. Encoded protein: CSVEATASGYEQYF. This chain connects TRBV29-1 to TRBJ2-7; tentatively, D is TRBD2 (5 bases). The V end lost 3 bases, the J end lost 3 bases, and 15 bases lay between the germline ends. Germline V gene sequence: CDR1 SQVTM, CDR2 ANQGSEA. CDR3 length: 14 residues.

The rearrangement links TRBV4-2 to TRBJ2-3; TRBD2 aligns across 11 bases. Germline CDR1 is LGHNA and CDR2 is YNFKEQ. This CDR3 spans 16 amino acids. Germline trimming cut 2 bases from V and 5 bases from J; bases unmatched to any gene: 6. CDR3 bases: TGTGCCAGCAGCCAACTAACTAGCGGGGGACGAGATACGCAGTATTTT. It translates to CASSQLTSGGRDTQYF.

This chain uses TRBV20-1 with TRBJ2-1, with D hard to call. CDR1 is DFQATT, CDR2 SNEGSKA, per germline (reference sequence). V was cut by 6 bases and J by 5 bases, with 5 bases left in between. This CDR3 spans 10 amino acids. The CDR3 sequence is CSAPDNEQFF. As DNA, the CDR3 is TGCAGTGCCCCCGACAATGAGCAGTTCTTC.

CDR3 sequence: CASSHSGHSGDYGYTF. The CDR3 region has the DNA TGTGCCAGCAGTCATTCGGGACACTCAGGCGACTATGGCTACACCTTC. The chain is built from TRBV14 and TRBJ1-2; a weak D match, TRBD1 (6 bases). The V gene lost 6 bases and the J gene lost 3 bases, with 20 bases spanning the gap. The CDR3 has 16 amino acids. CDR1 SGHDN and CDR2 FVKESK come from the germline V gene.

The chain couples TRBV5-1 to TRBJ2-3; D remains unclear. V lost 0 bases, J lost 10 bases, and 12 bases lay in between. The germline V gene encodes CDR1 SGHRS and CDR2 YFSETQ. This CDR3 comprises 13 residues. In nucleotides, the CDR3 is TGCGCCAGCAGCTTGGAGTCTTCCTCGGCGCAGTATTTT. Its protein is CASSLESSSAQYF.

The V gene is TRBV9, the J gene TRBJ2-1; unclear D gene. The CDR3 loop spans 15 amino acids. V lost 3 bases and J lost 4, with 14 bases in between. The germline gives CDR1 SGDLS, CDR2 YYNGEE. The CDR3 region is CASSDSSIPYNEQFF. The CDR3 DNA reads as TGTGCCAGCAGCGACAGTTCCATCCCTTACAATGAGCAGTTCTTC.

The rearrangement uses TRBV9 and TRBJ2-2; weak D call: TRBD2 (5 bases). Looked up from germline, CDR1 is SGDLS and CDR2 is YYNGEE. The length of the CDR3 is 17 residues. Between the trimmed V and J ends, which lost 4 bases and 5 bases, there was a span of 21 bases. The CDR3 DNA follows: TGTGCCAGCAGCCCCCCGGAGGAAGGCCTAAAAACCGGGGAGCTGTTTTTT. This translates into CASSPPEEGLKTGELFF.

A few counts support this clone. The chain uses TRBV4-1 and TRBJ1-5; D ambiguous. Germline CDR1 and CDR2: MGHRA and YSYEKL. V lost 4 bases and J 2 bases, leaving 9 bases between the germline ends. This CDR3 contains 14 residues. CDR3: CASSPEAGNQPQHF. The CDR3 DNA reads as TGCGCCAGCAGCCCAGAGGCGGGCAATCAGCCCCAGCATTTT.

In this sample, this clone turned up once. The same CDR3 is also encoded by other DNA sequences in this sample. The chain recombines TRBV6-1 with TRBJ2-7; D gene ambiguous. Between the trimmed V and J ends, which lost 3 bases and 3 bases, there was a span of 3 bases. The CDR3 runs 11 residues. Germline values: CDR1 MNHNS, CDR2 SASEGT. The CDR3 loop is CASSDLYEQYF. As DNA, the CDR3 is TGTGCCAGCAGTGACCTCTACGAGCAGTACTTC.

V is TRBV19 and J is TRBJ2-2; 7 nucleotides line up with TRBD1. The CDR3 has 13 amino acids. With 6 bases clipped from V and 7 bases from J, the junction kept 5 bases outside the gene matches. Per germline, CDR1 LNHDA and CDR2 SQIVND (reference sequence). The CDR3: CASRGQSVGELFF. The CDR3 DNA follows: TGTGCCAGTAGGGGACAGAGTGTCGGGGAGCTGTTTTTT.

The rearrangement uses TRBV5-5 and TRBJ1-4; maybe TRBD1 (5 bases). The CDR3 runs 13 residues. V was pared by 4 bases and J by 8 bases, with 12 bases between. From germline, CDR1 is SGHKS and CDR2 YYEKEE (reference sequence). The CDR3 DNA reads TGTGCCAGCAGCCGGGGGAGGGAGGAAAAACTGTTTTTT. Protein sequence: CASSRGREEKLFF.

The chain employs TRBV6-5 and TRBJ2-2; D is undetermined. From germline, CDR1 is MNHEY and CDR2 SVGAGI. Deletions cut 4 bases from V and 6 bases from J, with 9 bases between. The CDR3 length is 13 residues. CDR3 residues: CASSFEDPGELFF. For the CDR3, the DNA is TGTGCCAGCAGTTTTGAGGATCCCGGGGAGCTGTTTTTT.

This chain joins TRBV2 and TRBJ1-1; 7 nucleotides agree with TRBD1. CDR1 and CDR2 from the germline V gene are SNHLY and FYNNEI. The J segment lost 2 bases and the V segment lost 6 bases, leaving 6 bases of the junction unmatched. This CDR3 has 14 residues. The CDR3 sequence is CASRYRGGNTEAFF. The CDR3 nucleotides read TGTGCCAGCAGGTACAGGGGTGGAAACACTGAAGCTTTCTTT.

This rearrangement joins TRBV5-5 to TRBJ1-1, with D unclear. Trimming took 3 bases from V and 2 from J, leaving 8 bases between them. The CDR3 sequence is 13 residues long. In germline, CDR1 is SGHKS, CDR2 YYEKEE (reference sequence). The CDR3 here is CASSSHTNTEAFF. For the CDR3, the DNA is TGTGCCAGCAGCTCCCACACAAACACTGAAGCTTTCTTT.

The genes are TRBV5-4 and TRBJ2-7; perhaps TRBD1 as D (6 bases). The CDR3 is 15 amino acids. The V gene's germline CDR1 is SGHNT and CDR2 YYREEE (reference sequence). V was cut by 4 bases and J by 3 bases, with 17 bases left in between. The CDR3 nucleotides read TGTGCCAGCAGCCAGGGGCCCACGGGTCGCTACGAGCAGTACTTC. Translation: CASSQGPTGRYEQYF. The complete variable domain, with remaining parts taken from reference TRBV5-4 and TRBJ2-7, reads ETGVTQSPTHLIKTRGQQVTLRCSSQSGHNTVSWYQQALGQGPQFIFQYYREEENGRGNFPPRFSGLQFPNYSSELNVNALELDDSALYLCASSQGPTGRYEQYFGPGTRLTVT.

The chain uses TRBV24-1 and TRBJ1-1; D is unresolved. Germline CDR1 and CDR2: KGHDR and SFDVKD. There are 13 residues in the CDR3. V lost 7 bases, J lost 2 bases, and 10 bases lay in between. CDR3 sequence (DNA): TGTGCCACCAGAGACACCCTAAACACTGAAGCTTTCTTT. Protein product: CATRDTLNTEAFF.

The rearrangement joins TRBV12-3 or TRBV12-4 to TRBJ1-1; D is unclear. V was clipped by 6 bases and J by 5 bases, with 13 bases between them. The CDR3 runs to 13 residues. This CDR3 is CASSSRVWTEAFF. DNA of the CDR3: TGTGCCAGCAGCTCAAGAGTGTGGACTGAAGCTTTCTTT.

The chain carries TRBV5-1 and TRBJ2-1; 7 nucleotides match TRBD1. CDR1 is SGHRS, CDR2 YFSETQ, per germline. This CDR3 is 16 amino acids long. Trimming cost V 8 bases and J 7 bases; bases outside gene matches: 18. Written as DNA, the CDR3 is TGCGCCAGTACCCCCTTTGAGGGGGCCGGGTGGAATGAGCAGTTCTTC. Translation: CASTPFEGAGWNEQFF.

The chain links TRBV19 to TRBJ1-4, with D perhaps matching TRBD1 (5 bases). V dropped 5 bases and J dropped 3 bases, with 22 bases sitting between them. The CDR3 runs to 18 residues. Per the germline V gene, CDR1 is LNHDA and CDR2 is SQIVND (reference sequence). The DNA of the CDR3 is TGTGCCAGTAGTCCCCGGGCAGGGAGGAACGGGCCTAATGAAAAACTGTTTTTT. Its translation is CASSPRAGRNGPNEKLFF.

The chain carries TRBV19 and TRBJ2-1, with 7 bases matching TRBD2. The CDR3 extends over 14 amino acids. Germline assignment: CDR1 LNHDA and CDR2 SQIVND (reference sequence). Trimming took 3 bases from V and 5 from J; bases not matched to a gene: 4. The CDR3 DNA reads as TGTGCCAGTAGTATTGGCGGGGGAAACAATGAGCAGTTCTTC. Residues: CASSIGGGNNEQFF.

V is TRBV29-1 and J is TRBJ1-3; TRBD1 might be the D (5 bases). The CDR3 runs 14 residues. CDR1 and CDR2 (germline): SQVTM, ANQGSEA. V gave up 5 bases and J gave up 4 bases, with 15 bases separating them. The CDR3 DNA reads TGCAGCGTTAGTATCGGGACTGTGGGAAACACCATATATTTT. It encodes CSVSIGTVGNTIYF.